This T cell receptor beta chain was sequenced for a study of blood T cell repertoires in COVID-19. Study details: Sites across the United States, Italy and Spain contributed samples from acute and convalescent COVID-19.

V trimming: 4 bases; J trimming: 9 bases; junction bases outside the gene matches: 12. The CDR3 is 15 residues long. Looked up from germline, CDR1 is SGHRS and CDR2 is YFSETQ. Only in-frame clones appear in the TCRdb table, and some are missing; sequencing was by immunoSEQ multiplex PCR. The data hold 200,000 to 300,000 clones, with 70% to 90% observed a single time. This clone came up a few times. The TCR comes from a man aged 45 to 65 with acute or convalescent COVID-19. The rearrangement joins TRBV5-1 to TRBJ2-1; TRBD2 agrees at 8 bases. Sequencing input: peripheral blood. CDR3: CASSDFGAGETEQFF. CDR3 nucleotides: TGCGCCAGCAGCGATTTTGGAGCGGGAGAGACTGAGCAGTTCTTC.